The T cell receptor beta chain under discussion was sequenced for a study of blood T cell repertoires in COVID-19. On the study more broadly: Italy, Spain and the United States were the sources of the convalescent and acute COVID-19 samples. T cells, B-cell-depleted T cells, or PBMCs supplied cDNA or gDNA.

Per the germline V gene, CDR1 is SGHTA and CDR2 is FQGTGA. Trimming pared 0 bases from V and 11 bases from J, leaving 8 bases between. The CDR3 has 13 amino acids. In the original analysis: Nucleated cell number was recorded as an estimate derived from reference gene primer amplification. The assay was immunoSEQ multiplex PCR, and TCRdb's table has in-frame clones only and misses some. V and J calls plus clone size are reproduced from that table; the DNA served to infer D and trimming. The sample comprises about 70,000 clones, about 87% of which are singletons, and 6% to 7% rests with the top ten. There are a few counts of this clone.

The sequence came from a woman between 65 and 79 years old with acute or convalescent COVID-19. Sequencing used peripheral blood. The chain uses TRBV7-3 and TRBJ1-6; D remains ambiguous. CDR3 sequence reads: CASSLTLGTPLHF. The CDR3 DNA reads TGTGCCAGCAGCTTAACGCTGGGCACACCCCTCCACTTT. Looking up the rest from reference TRBV7-3 and TRBJ1-6 gives the full variable domain: GAGVSQTPSNKVTEKGKYVELRCDPISGHTALYWYRQSLGQGPEFLIYFQGTGAADDSGLPNDRFFAVRPEGSVSTLKIQRTERGDSAVYLCASSLTLGTPLHFGNGTRLTVT.